This paragraph reports one TCR beta chain. Its antigen is still unknown. The CDR3 extends 3 residues past the end of the read, so its final part is completed from the germline J gene. Cervical HPV DNA detected by MY09/MY11 PCR, typed by dot-blot. The CDR3 runs to 14 residues. CDR1 is KGHSH and CDR2 is LQKENI in the germline V gene. The V and J ends lost 3 bases and 4 bases respectively, with 9 bases between them. This sample is drawn from a study of T cells in women clearing cervical HPV infection. Study summary: Case blood drawn at lesion detection; control blood after infection cleared. Findings and limits, study-wide: TRBV6-7 abundance was lower in cases than controls (around 0.11% versus 0.15%). Repertoire richness, not evenness, was significantly elevated in CIN3+ cases versus controls.

Sequenced by immunoSEQ multiplex PCR; TCRdb stores in-frame clones only, minus some. In total, the table holds about 30,000 clones. Sample: blood buffy coat. The source of this sequence is a woman aged 18 to 75 with a cervical HPV16 infection that either progressed to CIN3+ or cleared (not recorded which). The chain is built from TRBV18 and TRBJ2-2; the D gene is possibly TRBD2 (5 bases). The CDR3 spells CASSPRGSTGELFF. The sequenced part of the CDR3 DNA is TGTGCCAGCTCACCTCGAGGGTCCACCGGGGAG.